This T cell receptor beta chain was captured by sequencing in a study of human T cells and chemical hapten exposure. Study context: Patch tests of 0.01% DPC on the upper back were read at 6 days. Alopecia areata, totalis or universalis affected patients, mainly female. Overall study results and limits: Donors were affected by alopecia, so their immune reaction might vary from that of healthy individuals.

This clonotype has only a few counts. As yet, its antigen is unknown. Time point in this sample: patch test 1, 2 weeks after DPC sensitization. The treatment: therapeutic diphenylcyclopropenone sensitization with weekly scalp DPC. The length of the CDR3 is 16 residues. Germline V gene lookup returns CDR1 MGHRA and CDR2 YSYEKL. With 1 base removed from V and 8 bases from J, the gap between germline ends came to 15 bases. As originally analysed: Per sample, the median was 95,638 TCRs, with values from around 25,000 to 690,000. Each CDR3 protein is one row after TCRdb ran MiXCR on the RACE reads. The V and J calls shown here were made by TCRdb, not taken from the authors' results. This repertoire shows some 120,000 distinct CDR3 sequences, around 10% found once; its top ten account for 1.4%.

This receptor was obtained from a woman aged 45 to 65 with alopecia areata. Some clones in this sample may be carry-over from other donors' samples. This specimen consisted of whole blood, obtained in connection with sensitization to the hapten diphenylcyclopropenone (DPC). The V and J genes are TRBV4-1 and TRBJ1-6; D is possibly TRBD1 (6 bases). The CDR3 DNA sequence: TGCGCCAGCAGCCAAGCAGTAGGGACAAGAGATTCACCCCTCCACTTT. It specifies CASSQAVGTRDSPLHF.